The source of this T cell receptor (beta chain) is a study of T cells in Graves' hyperthyroidism and ophthalmopathy (dated by TCRdb to between 2018 and 2021). Regarding the study in general: Peripheral blood was sampled at the time of initial diagnosis, prior to any treatment. Following sampling, methimazole starting at 30 mg daily was given to hyperthyroidism patients, and high-dose intravenous methylprednisolone was given to ophthalmopathy patients. An independent validation cohort of some 18 hyperthyroidism patients and over 15 patients who later progressed to ophthalmopathy tested prospective prediction of ophthalmopathy. In addition, the study compared T-cell repertoires in thyroid tissue and in blood from roughly six Graves' hyperthyroidism patients. The approximately 98 discovery patients were randomly divided into training and test sets at a 7:3 ratio. TCR Vbeta CDR3 sequencing of approximately 140 peripheral blood samples (about 45 ophthalmopathy, 75 or so hyperthyroidism and roughly 17 progressor patients) is reported in the paper. TCR V-J signatures able to tell the groups apart were searched for in a discovery cohort of approximately 95 patients, of whom around 43 had Graves' ophthalmopathy and around 58 had stable Graves' hyperthyroidism.

Hyperthyroidism patients were newly diagnosed, had a disease duration of under 2 months, and were aged 18 to 65 years. Any patient with an uncontrolled infection, another autoimmune disease, pregnancy or lactation was excluded. Diagnoses relied on clinical symptoms, serum thyroxine and TRAb, thyroid ultrasound and orbital computed tomography. For progressor patients, blood was drawn at the first diagnosis of hyperthyroidism, before any ophthalmopathy symptoms had appeared. Ficoll-Paque density gradient centrifugation was used to isolate PBMCs from about 10 ml of fresh peripheral blood. Patients classed as progressors first received a Graves' hyperthyroidism diagnosis and then went on to develop ophthalmopathy during follow-up. Trizol reagent was used to extract total RNA, and RNA quality was then checked on an Agilent 2100 Bioanalyzer. Taken from the germline V gene, the CDR1 and CDR2 loops are MNHEY and SVGEGT. Between the V and J ends, shortened by 2 bases and 0 bases respectively, the junction contains 13 bases. Taken from cysteine to phenylalanine, the CDR3 has 16 residues. The DNA shown is the 48-base CDR3, in frame from base 1.

Overall study outcomes, separate from this receptor: In validation, progression to ophthalmopathy was predicted by the model with 65% to 71% sensitivity and 72.22% specificity, a median of roughly 6.4 months before onset. A 13 V-J signature model separated ophthalmopathy from stable hyperthyroidism, with roughly 88% sensitivity and roughly 81% specificity in cross-validation and 80%/75% in testing. No statistical method was used to set the sample size in advance, and investigators knew the group allocation. Most expanded thyroid clonotypes (frequency above 0.001) were also detected in blood, suggesting blood repertoires may reflect thyroid immune responses.

The TCR beta CDR3 regions were amplified from the RNA transcripts. A first-round RT-PCR of the TCR CDR3 used the HTBI primer set with the Qiagen OneStep RT-PCR kit. A second multiplex PCR round built the libraries, followed by size selection and purification. Sequencing of the libraries was done on an Illumina HiSeq2000 using paired-end 100 bp reads. In the authors' own workflow: SOAPnuke was used to process the raw data, with reads discarded if the reads contained adapters or uncalled bases, had a mean Phred below 15, or lacked an exact constant-primer or identifier match. COPE v1.2.5 was used to merge the high-quality paired reads, and each unique nucleotide sequence was defined as a clonotype. MiTCR v1.1 was used to align clonotypes to the IMGT TRBV, TRBD and TRBJ reference segments. Only V-J combinations with frequency above 0.0001, covering about 99% of repertoires, were analysed. The TCS score was defined as F50 (clonal expansion) divided by E x V (chaos), with BLOSUM62-based TCRdist calculated between CDR3 peptides within each V-J. Welch's t-statistics and random forest reduced 500 to 550 V-J features to roughly 13, which were used in a naive Bayes classifier (R e1071). Using fastp trimming at Q25 and MiXCR clonotype assembly, TCRdb reanalyzed the public sequencing data and kept in-frame beta chains. Every CDR3 protein is listed once, alongside the most common genes and DNA of its rows. These V and J calls derive from TCRdb rather than the authors' analysis. In all, the sample holds 270,000 or so distinct CDR3 sequences, and approximately 26% of those were seen once. Over 25% of the sample belongs to the ten largest clones.

Notes on this clonotype: Its antigen specificity is not known. Base-call qualities are not available, and no considerably larger clone is one nucleotide away.

The chain couples TRBV6-2 or TRBV6-3 to TRBJ1-1; the D region possibly corresponds to TRBD1 (5 bases align). Sequencing used blood. The TCR sequence derives from a man in his forties with Graves' hyperthyroidism that later progressed to Graves' ophthalmopathy. The CDR3 is CASSYGGTTLNTEAFF. The DNA reads as follows: TGTGCCAGCAGTTACGGGGGGACCACCCTGAACACTGAAGCTTTCTTT.